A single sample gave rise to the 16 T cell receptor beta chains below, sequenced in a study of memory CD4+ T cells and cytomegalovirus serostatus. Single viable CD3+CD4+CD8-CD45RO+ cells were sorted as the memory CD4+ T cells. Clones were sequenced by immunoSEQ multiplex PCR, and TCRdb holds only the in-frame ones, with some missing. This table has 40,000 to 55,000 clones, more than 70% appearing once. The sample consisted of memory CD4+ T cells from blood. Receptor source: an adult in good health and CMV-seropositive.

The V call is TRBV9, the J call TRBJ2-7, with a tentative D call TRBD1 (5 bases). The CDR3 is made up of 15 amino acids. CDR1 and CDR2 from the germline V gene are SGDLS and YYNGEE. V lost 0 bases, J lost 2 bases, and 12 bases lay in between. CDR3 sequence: CASSVDWAGPYEQYF. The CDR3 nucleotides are TGTGCCAGCAGCGTAGACTGGGCAGGGCCCTACGAGCAGTACTTC.

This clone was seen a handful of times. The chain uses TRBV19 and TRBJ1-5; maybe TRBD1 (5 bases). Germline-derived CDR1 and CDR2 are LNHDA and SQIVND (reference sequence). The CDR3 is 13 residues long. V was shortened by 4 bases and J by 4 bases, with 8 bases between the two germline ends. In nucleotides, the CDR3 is TGTGCCAGTAGTACCAGGGTTAATCAGCCCCAGCATTTT. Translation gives CASSTRVNQPQHF.

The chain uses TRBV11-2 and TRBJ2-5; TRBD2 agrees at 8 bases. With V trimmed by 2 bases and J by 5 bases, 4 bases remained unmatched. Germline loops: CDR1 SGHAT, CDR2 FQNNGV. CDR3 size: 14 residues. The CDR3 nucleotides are TGTGCCAGCAGCTTACCTAGCGGGTATGAGACCCAGTACTTC. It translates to CASSLPSGYETQYF.

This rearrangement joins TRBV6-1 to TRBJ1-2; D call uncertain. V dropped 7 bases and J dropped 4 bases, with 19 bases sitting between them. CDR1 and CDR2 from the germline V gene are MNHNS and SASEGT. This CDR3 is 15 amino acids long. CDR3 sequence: CASKYGPGVAYGYTF. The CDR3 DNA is TGTGCCAGCAAGTATGGGCCCGGGGTGGCCTATGGCTACACCTTC.

In DNA form, the CDR3 reads TGTGCCAGCAGCTTTTTGGGGGGCAAACCCTACAATGAGCAGTTCTTC. Translating gives CASSFLGGKPYNEQFF. The genes are TRBV5-5 and TRBJ2-1, with D tentatively TRBD1 or TRBD2 (6 bases each). Deletions cut 2 bases from V and 2 bases from J, with 14 bases between. Germline CDR1 SGHKS, CDR2 YYEKEE (reference sequence). CDR3 size: 16 residues.

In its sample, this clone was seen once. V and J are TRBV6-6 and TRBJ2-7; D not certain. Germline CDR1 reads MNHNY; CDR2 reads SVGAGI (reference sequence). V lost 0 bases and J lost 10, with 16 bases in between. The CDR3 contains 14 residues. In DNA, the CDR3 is TGTGCCAGCAGTTACTCGACTTCTCGGACCCCACAGTACTTC. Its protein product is CASSYSTSRTPQYF.

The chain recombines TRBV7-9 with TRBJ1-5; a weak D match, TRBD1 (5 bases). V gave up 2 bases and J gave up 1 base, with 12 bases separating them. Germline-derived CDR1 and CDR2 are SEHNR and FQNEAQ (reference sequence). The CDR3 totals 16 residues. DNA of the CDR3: TGTGCCAGCAGCTTAAGTCTAGGGGCGAGCAATCAGCCCCAGCATTTT. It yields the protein CASSLSLGASNQPQHF.

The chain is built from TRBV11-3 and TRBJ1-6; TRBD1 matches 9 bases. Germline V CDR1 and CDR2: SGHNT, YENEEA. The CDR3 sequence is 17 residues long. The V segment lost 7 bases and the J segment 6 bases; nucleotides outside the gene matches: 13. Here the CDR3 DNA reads TGTGCCAGCACCCCTGGGGACAGGGAGGGAACTAATTCACCCCTCCACTTT. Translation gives CASTPGDREGTNSPLHF.

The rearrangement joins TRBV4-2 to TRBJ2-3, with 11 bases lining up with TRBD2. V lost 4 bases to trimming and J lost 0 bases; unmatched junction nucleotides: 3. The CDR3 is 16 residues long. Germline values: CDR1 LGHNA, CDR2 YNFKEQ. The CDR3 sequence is CASSPIAGGSTDTQYF. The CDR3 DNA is TGTGCCAGCAGCCCCATAGCGGGGGGGAGCACAGATACGCAGTATTTT.

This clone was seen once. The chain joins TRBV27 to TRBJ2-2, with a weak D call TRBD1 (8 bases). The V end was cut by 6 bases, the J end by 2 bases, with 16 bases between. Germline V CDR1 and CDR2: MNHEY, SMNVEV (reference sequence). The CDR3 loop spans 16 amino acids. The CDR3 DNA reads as TGTGCCAGCAGGCTTACAGGGGGGGCTAACACCGGGGAGCTGTTTTTT. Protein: CASRLTGGANTGELFF.

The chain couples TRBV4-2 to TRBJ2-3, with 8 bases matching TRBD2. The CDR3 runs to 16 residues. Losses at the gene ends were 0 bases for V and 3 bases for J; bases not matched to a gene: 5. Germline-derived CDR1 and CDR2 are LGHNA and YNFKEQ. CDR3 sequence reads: CASSQDGGARTDTQYF. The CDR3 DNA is TGTGCCAGCAGCCAAGACGGGGGGGCCCGAACAGATACGCAGTATTTT.

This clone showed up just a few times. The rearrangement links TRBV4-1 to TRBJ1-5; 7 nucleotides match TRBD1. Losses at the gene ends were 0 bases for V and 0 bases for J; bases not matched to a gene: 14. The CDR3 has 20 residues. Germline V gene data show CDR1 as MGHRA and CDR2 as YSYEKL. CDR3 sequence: CASSQDLTGTVLYSNQPQHF. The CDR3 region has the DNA TGCGCCAGCAGCCAAGACCTGACCGGGACAGTCCTATATAGCAATCAGCCCCAGCATTTT.

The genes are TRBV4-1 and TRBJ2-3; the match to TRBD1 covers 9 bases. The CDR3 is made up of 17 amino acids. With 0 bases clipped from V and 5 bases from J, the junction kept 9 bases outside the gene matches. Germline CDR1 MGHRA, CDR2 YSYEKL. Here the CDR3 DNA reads TGCGCCAGCAGCCAAGATAAGAACAGGGGGCAGGGAGATACGCAGTATTTT. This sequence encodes CASSQDKNRGQGDTQYF.

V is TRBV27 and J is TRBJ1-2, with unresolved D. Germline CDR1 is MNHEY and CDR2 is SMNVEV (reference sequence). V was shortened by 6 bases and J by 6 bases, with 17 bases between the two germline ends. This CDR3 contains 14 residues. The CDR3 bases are TGTGCCAGCAGACGTCGCGCGGGCGTGGATGGCTACACCTTC. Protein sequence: CASRRRAGVDGYTF.

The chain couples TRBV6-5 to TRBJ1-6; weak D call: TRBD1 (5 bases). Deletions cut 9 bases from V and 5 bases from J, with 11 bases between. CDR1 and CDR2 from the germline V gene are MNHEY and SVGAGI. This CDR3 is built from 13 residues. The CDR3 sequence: CASGTAHNSPLHF. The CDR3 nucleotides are TGTGCCAGTGGGACGGCGCATAATTCACCCCTCCACTTT.

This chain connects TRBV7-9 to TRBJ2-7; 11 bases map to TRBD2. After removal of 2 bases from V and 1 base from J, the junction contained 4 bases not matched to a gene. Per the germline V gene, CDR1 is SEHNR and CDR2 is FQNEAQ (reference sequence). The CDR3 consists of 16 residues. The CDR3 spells CASSLRGTSGSYEQYF. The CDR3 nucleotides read TGTGCCAGCAGCTTACGTGGGACTAGCGGTTCCTACGAGCAGTACTTC.